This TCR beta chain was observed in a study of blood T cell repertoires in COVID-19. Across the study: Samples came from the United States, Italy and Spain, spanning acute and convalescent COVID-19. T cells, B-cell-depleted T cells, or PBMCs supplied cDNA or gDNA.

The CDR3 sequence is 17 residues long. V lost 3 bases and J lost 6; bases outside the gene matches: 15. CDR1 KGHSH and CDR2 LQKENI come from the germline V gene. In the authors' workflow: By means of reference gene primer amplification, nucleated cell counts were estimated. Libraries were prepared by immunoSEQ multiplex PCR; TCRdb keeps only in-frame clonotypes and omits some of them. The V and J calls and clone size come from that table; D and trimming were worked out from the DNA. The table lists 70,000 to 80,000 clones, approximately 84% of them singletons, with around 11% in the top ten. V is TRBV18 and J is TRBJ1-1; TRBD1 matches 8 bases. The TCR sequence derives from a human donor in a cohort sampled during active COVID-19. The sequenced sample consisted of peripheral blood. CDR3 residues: CASSPSQPGQGSPEAFF. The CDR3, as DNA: TGTGCCAGCTCACCCTCACAACCCGGACAGGGTAGCCCTGAAGCTTTCTTT. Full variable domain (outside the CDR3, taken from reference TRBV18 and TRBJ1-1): NAGVMQNPRHLVRRRGQEARLRCSPMKGHSHVYWYRQLPEEGLKFMVYLQKENIIDESGMPKERFSAEFPKEGPSILRIQQVVRGDSAAYFCASSPSQPGQGSPEAFFGQGTRLTVV.